This section outlines one T cell receptor beta chain sequence together with its context. What it recognizes is unknown. The data are from a study of cytomegalovirus exposure and HLA in healthy donors. The CDR3 covers 15 residues. Germline CDR1 SQVTM, CDR2 ANQGSEA. V trimming: 6 bases; J trimming: 5 bases; junction bases outside the gene matches: 15. PCR involved 60 Vbeta and 13 Jbeta primers. The assay was immunoSEQ multiplex PCR, and TCRdb's table has in-frame clones only and misses some. The data show about 25,000 clones, and the top ten clones hold around 17%. General study points: V segments that were indistinguishable, TRBV6-2 and TRBV6-3 among them, were omitted from analysis.

V and J are TRBV29-1 and TRBJ2-7, with 8 nucleotides matching TRBD1. The receptor's source is a male donor in good health and CMV-seropositive. Specimen: PBMCs. DNA of the CDR3: TGCAGCGTCCGCAGGGGCGGACAGGGTCGGAACGAGCAGTACTTC. The encoded protein is CSVRRGGQGRNEQYF.